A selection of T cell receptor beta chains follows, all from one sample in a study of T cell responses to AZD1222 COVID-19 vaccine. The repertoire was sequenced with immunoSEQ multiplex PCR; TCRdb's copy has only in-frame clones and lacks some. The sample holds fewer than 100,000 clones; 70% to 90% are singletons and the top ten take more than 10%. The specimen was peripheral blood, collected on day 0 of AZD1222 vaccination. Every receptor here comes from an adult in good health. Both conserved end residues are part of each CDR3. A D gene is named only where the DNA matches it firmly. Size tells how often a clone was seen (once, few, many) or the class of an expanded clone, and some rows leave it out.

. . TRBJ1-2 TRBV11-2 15 CASSLAPGVAYGYTF TGTGCCAGCAGCTTAGCTCCCGGAGTGGCCTATGGCTACACCTTC
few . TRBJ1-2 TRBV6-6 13 CASTQNRQSYYTF TGTGCCAGCACCCAGAACCGACAGTCGTACTACACCTTC
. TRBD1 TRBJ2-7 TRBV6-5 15 CASSDRTGGQEEQYF TGTGCCAGCAGCGACAGGACAGGGGGCCAAGAAGAGCAGTACTTC
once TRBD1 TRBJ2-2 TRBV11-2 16 CASSSARDSNTGELFF TGTGCCAGCAGCTCAGCCCGGGACAGCAACACCGGGGAGCTGTTTTTT
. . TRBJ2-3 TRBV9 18 CASSVEVSGVGTTDTQYF TGTGCCAGCAGCGTAGAGGTATCCGGGGTAGGAACCACAGATACGCAGTATTTT
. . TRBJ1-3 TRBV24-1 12 CATSDFSNTIYF TGTGCCACCAGTGATTTTTCAAACACCATATATTTT
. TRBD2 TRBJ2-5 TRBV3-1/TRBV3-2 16 CASSRGLAGGQETQYF TGTGCCAGCAGCCGCGGACTAGCGGGGGGGCAAGAGACCCAGTACTTC
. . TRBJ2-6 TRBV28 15 CASFQGGTGANVLTF TGTGCCAGTTTCCAGGGGGGAACTGGGGCCAACGTCCTGACTTTC
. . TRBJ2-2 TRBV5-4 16 CASSLPRGADTGELFF TGTGCCAGCAGCCTGCCGAGGGGGGCCGACACCGGGGAGCTGTTTTTT
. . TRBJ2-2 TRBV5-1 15 CASSLARLGAGELFF TGCGCCAGCAGCTTGGCGCGGTTAGGGGCCGGGGAGCTGTTTTTT
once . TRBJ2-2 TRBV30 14 CAWSVAANTGELFF TGTGCCTGGAGTGTTGCAGCGAACACCGGGGAGCTGTTTTTT
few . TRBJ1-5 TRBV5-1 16 CASSLVPGAGNQPQHF TGCGCCAGCAGCTTGGTTCCAGGGGCTGGGAATCAGCCCCAGCATTTT
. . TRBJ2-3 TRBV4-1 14 CASSRRGDTDTQYF TGCGCCAGCAGCCGTAGGGGGGACACAGATACGCAGTATTTT
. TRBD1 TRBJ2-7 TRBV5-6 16 CASSPGPGQGSYEQYF TGTGCCAGCAGCCCAGGGCCGGGACAGGGGTCCTACGAGCAGTACTTC
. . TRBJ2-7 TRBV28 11 CASSLGYEQYF TGTGCCAGCAGTTTAGGATACGAGCAGTACTTC
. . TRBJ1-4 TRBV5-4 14 CASSSAVGGEKLFF TGTGCCAGCAGCTCGGCAGTCGGGGGTGAAAAACTGTTTTTT
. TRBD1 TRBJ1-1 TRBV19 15 CASSLRDRWSSGAFF TGTGCCAGTAGTCTCCGGGACAGGTGGTCTAGTGGAGCTTTCTTT
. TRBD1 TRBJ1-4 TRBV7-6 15 CASSPRQGRGEKLFF TGTGCCAGCAGCCCCAGACAGGGTCGGGGCGAAAAACTGTTTTTT
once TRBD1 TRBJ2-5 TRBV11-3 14 CASSPGTAQETQYF TGTGCCAGCAGCCCCGGGACAGCACAAGAGACCCAGTACTTC
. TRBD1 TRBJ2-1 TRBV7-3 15 CASSPGTADHDEQFF TGTGCCAGCAGCCCCGGGACAGCTGATCACGATGAGCAGTTCTTC
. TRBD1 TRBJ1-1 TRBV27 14 CASTWTGARTEAFF TGTGCCAGCACCTGGACAGGGGCGCGCACTGAAGCTTTCTTT
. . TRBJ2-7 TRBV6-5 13 CASSPDPTYEQYF TGTGCCAGCAGTCCCGACCCTACCTACGAGCAGTACTTC
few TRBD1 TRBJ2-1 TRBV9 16 CASSPGGDGSGNEQFF TGTGCCAGCAGCCCAGGGGGCGATGGTTCGGGCAATGAGCAGTTCTTC
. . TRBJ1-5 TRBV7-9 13 CASSLESFQPQHF TGTGCCAGCAGCTTAGAATCGTTTCAGCCCCAGCATTTT
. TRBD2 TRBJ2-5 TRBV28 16 CASSLAGLAGKETQYF TGTGCCAGCAGTTTAGCTGGACTAGCGGGGAAAGAGACCCAGTACTTC
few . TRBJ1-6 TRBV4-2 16 CASSQVRAGGNSPLHF TGTGCCAGCAGCCAAGTGCGGGCAGGCGGAAATTCACCCCTCCACTTT
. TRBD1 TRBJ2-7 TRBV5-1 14 CASQAGQGTYEQYF TGCGCCAGCCAGGCAGGACAGGGGACCTACGAGCAGTACTTC
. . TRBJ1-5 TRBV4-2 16 CASSQDKGSGNQPQHF TGTGCCAGCAGCCAAGATAAGGGGTCGGGCAATCAGCCCCAGCATTTT
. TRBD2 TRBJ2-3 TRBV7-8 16 CASSLVPSGGTDTQYF TGTGCCAGCAGCTTAGTGCCTAGCGGGGGAACAGATACGCAGTATTTT
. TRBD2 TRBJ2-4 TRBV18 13 CASSPGGDSIQYF TGTGCCAGCTCCCCGGGGGGAGATTCAATTCAGTACTTC
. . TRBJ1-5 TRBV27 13 CASRWDGNQPQHF TGTGCCAGCAGATGGGACGGCAATCAGCCCCAGCATTTT
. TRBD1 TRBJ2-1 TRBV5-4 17 CASSGRPGGAGFDEQFF TGTGCCAGCAGCGGAAGACCAGGGGGCGCGGGGTTCGATGAGCAGTTCTTC
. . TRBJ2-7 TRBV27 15 CASSLLGPSGNEQYF TGTGCCAGCAGTTTATTGGGCCCCAGCGGAAACGAGCAGTACTTC
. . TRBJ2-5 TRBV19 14 CASSPGLSQETQYF TGTGCCAGTAGCCCGGGACTCTCCCAAGAGACCCAGTACTTC
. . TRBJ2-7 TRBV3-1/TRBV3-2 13 CASSLYRDSEQYF TGTGCCAGCAGCCTTTACAGGGATTCCGAGCAGTACTTC
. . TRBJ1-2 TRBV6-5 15 CASTRTQGLSYGYTF TGTGCCAGCACCCGCACCCAGGGCTTAAGCTATGGCTACACCTTC
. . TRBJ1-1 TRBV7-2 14 CASSLENWGTEAFF TGTGCCAGCAGCTTAGAGAACTGGGGCACTGAAGCTTTCTTT
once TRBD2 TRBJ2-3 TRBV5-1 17 CASRGLAGGMFPDTQYF TGCGCCAGCAGGGGACTAGCGGGGGGCATGTTCCCAGATACGCAGTATTTT
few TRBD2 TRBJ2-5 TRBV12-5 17 CASGPGLAGGLEETQYF TGTGCTAGTGGTCCGGGACTAGCGGGGGGGCTTGAAGAGACCCAGTACTTC
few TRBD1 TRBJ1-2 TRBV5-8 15 CASRLTGTANLGYTF TGTGCCAGCAGATTAACCGGGACAGCCAATCTCGGCTACACCTTC
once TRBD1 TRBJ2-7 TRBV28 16 CASSPASAGTGYEQYF TGTGCCAGCAGTCCTGCGTCAGCAGGGACAGGGTACGAGCAGTACTTC
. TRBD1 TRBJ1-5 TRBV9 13 CASSVGQGQPQHF TGTGCCAGCAGCGTAGGACAGGGGCAGCCCCAGCATTTT
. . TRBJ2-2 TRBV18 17 CASSPLRGAGNTGELFF TGTGCCAGCTCACCCCTGCGGGGCGCGGGGAACACCGGGGAGCTGTTTTTT
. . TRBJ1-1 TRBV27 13 CASSSGMITEAFF TGTGCCAGCAGTTCGGGGATGATCACTGAAGCTTTCTTT
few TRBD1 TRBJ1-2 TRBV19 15 CASSQTGGGYYGYTF TGTGCCAGTAGCCAAACAGGGGGCGGTTATTATGGCTACACCTTC
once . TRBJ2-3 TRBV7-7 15 CASSKTVADTDTQYF TGTGCTAGCAGCAAGACAGTGGCGGACACAGATACGCAGTATTTT
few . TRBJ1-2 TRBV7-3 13 CASSLGQGLSYTF TGTGCCAGCAGCTTGGGGCAGGGGTTAAGCTACACCTTC
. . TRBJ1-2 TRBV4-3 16 CASSQDLGGVTDGYTF TGCGCCAGCAGCCAAGATCTGGGGGGCGTTACGGATGGCTACACCTTC
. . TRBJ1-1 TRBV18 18 CASSPLVGVRGGHTEAFF TGTGCCAGCTCACCACTTGTCGGTGTGAGGGGAGGTCACACTGAAGCTTTCTTT
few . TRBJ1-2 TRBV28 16 CASSRQGFGRKGGYTF TGTGCCAGCAGTCGGCAGGGCTTCGGAAGGAAGGGTGGCTACACCTTC
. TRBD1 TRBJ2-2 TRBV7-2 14 CASRQRQGTGELFF TGTGCCAGCAGACAAAGACAGGGCACCGGGGAGCTGTTTTTT
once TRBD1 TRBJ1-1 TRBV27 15 CASKIGTGRNTEAFF TGTGCCAGCAAGATCGGGACAGGAAGAAACACTGAAGCTTTCTTT
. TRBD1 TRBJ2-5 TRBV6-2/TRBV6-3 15 CASSYSGQPGRAQYF TGTGCCAGCAGTTACTCGGGACAGCCGGGTCGGGCCCAGTACTTC
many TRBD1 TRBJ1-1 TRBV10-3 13 CAIRGQQNTEAFF TGTGCCATCAGGGGACAGCAGAACACTGAAGCTTTCTTT
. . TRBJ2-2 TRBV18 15 CASSPQGLSTGELFF TGTGCCAGCTCACCCCAGGGTTTGAGTACCGGGGAGCTGTTTTTT